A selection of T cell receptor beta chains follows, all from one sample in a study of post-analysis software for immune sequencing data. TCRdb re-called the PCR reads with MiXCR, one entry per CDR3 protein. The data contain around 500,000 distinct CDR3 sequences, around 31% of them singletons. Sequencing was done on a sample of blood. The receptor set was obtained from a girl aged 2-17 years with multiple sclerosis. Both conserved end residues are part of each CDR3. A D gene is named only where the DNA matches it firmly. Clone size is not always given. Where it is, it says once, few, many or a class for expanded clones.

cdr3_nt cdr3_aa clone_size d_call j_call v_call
TGTGCCATCAGTGACCAAACAGGGGAGCACTATGGCTACACCTTC CAISDQTGEHYGYTF few TRBD1 TRBJ1-2 TRBV10-3
TGCGCCAGCAGCTTGGGGGGACAGGGTTCACCCCTCCACTTT CASSLGGQGSPLHF few TRBD1 TRBJ1-6 TRBV5-1
TGTGCCAGCAGCCAGAGTGGGACCCAGTACTTC CASSQSGTQYF few NA TRBJ2-5 TRBV4-2
TGTGCCAGCAGTTTATACTCGGGGGAGGAGCAGTACTTC CASSLYSGEEQYF few NA TRBJ2-5 TRBV7-6
TGCAGTGCTAGTTCCCGGGACTACCAGCTTCCCCAGTACTTC CSASSRDYQLPQYF NA TRBD2 TRBJ2-7 TRBV20-1
TGTGCCATCAGTGATTTACAGGGGAATGGAGAGACCCAGTACTTC CAISDLQGNGETQYF few TRBD1 TRBJ2-5 TRBV10-3
TGTGCCACCAGCAGAGGGGCTCGGGAGCTGTTTTTT CATSRGARELFF NA NA TRBJ2-2 TRBV15
TGCAGTGCTAGTCTCCCGGGGACAGGGGGAGTAGGGGATACGCAGTATTTT CSASLPGTGGVGDTQYF few TRBD1 TRBJ2-3 TRBV20-1
TGTGCCAGCAGCCTTGGGGGGGGGTTCAATGAGCAGTTCTTC CASSLGGGFNEQFF NA TRBD2 TRBJ2-1 TRBV11-2
TGTGCCAGCAGCCGTCGGACAGTCCAAGAGACCCAGTACTTC CASSRRTVQETQYF NA NA TRBJ2-5 TRBV3-1
TGTGCCAGCAGCTTAGGGCCCGAGCGGGGATACACAGATACGCAGTATTTT CASSLGPERGYTDTQYF few TRBD2 TRBJ2-3 TRBV7-3
TGCGCCAGCAGCTTGGGTATCCCTAGCACAGATACGCAGTATTTT CASSLGIPSTDTQYF NA NA TRBJ2-3 TRBV5-1
TGTGCCAGCAGCGGGGACTACGATGAGCAGTTCTTC CASSGDYDEQFF NA TRBD2 TRBJ2-1 TRBV7-6
TGTGCCAGCAGTTTAGCGGGGGGACATAGCAATCAGCCCCAGCATTTT CASSLAGGHSNQPQHF NA NA TRBJ1-5 TRBV12-3/TRBV12-4
TGCAGTGCTAGACGAAGGGAGACCCAGTACTTC CSARRRETQYF NA NA TRBJ2-5 TRBV20-1
TGCGCCAGCAGCTTGGGGGTAGGCACCTACGAGCAGTACTTC CASSLGVGTYEQYF NA NA TRBJ2-7 TRBV5-1
TGCGCCAGCAGCTTGCGAACTAGCGGGGGGACTCCCCCCAATGAGCAGTTCTTC CASSLRTSGGTPPNEQFF few TRBD2 TRBJ2-1 TRBV5-1
TGTGCCAGCAGCGCACAGGGGACGCTTAACTATGGCTACACCTTC CASSAQGTLNYGYTF NA TRBD1 TRBJ1-2 TRBV9
TGTGCCAGCAGTCCCTCGGGACTCTCCTCAAATGAGCAGTTCTTC CASSPSGLSSNEQFF few NA TRBJ2-1 TRBV2
TGTGCCAGCAGCCCCATGGGGCCCCGGGAGGAGCAGTACTTC CASSPMGPREEQYF few NA TRBJ2-7 TRBV7-2
TGCGCCAGCAGCTTACCGCCCGGACAGACTGGGGCCAACGTCCTGACTTTC CASSLPPGQTGANVLTF few NA TRBJ2-6 TRBV5-1
TGTGCCAGCTCACAGACCCTGGGCCGATCCTACGAGCAGTACTTC CASSQTLGRSYEQYF few NA TRBJ2-7 TRBV18
TGTGCCAGCAGCTTAGCGCTAATTCGGGCGAACACTGAAGCTTTCTTT CASSLALIRANTEAFF NA NA TRBJ1-1 TRBV7-9
TGTGCCACCAGCAGCCCGACTTGGTACCAAGAGACCCAGTACTTC CATSSPTWYQETQYF few NA TRBJ2-5 TRBV15
TGTGCCACCAGCGGGAGTACGAACATTCAGTACTTC CATSGSTNIQYF NA TRBD2 TRBJ2-4 TRBV7-8
TGTGCCAGCAGCTCAGCACCGTGGGGTAGGACTAGCGGAGAGACCCAGTACTTC CASSSAPWGRTSGETQYF NA TRBD2 TRBJ2-5 TRBV7-2
TGCGCCAGCAGCCTAACTAGCGGGGGGGCCCAAGAGACCCAGTACTTC CASSLTSGGAQETQYF many TRBD2 TRBJ2-5 TRBV4-1
TGTGCCAGCAGTTACTCTAGGGGTCAAGAGACCCAGTACTTC CASSYSRGQETQYF many NA TRBJ2-5 TRBV6-5
TGCGCCAGCAGCTTGGACGGGGTCAATGAGCAGTTCTTC CASSLDGVNEQFF NA NA TRBJ2-1 TRBV5-1
TGTGCCAGCAGCTTAGTCTCGGGGTGGTCCTACAATGAGCAGTTCTTC CASSLVSGWSYNEQFF NA NA TRBJ2-1 TRBV7-9
TGTGCCAGCAAACCGACTAGCGGGGGGTTTGAGACCCAGTACTTC CASKPTSGGFETQYF few TRBD2 TRBJ2-5 TRBV28